This T cell receptor beta chain derives from a study of cytomegalovirus exposure and HLA in healthy donors. Study-wide results and limits: Association with HLA alleles at 0.05 false discovery rate was found for 17,000 or so TCR beta sequences in a later analysis.

Germline trimming cut 2 bases from V and 7 bases from J; bases unmatched to any gene: 10. There are 16 residues in the CDR3. In germline, CDR1 is SGHNT, CDR2 YYREEE (reference sequence). This clone was picked up a small number of times. What it recognizes is unknown. 60 Vbeta and 13 Jbeta primers were used in PCR. Some clones are missing from TCRdb's copy, which holds only in-frame ones; the method was immunoSEQ multiplex PCR. Among some 100,000 clones, around 81% were seen once, and the ten largest hold roughly 2%. The sample taken for sequencing was PBMCs. The receptor was derived from a woman younger than 45 in good health and CMV-seronegative. J is TRBJ1-4 and V is TRBV5-4; 8 bases align to TRBD1. The CDR3 DNA reads TGTGCCAGCAGCTTCCCAGACAGGGGAGGCAGTGAAAAACTGTTTTTT. Its protein product is CASSFPDRGGSEKLFF.